What follows are 19 T cell receptor beta chains derived from one specimen sequenced in a study of blood T cell repertoires in COVID-19. Sequencing used immunoSEQ multiplex PCR; TCRdb keeps in-frame clones, though not all of them. The repertoire has under 200,000 clones, around 87% of them found once; the top ten carry 2.5% to 3%. The specimen was peripheral blood. The origin of the receptors is a woman aged 80 or older with COVID-19, enrolled during active disease.

V and J are TRBV4-2 and TRBJ2-4; 8 bases are a match to TRBD1. The CDR3 has 16 amino acids. Unmatched junction bases numbered 15, after V lost 5 bases and J lost 9 bases. In germline, CDR1 is LGHNA, CDR2 YNFKEQ. CDR3 bases: TGTGCCAGCAGCGGACAGGGACAGCCCCAAGTGGGCATTCAGTACTTC. It codes for CASSGQGQPQVGIQYF.

This chain connects TRBV6-5 to TRBJ2-1; 11 nucleotides align to TRBD2. The V segment lost 4 bases and the J segment 5 bases; nucleotides outside the gene matches: 4. The germline V gene encodes CDR1 MNHEY and CDR2 SVGAGI. The CDR3 sequence is 15 residues long. The CDR3 protein is CASSSLAGGNNEQFF. In DNA, the CDR3 is TGTGCCAGCAGTTCTCTAGCGGGGGGAAACAATGAGCAGTTCTTC.

The rearrangement links TRBV15 to TRBJ1-4, with D tentatively TRBD1 (5 bases). V lost 0 bases to trimming and J lost 3 bases, with 8 bases between them. Germline V CDR1 and CDR2: LNHNV, YYDKDF (reference sequence). The CDR3 runs 15 residues. CDR3 sequence: CATSRDGGSNEKLFF. For the CDR3, the DNA is TGTGCCACCAGCAGAGATGGGGGGTCTAATGAAAAACTGTTTTTT.

The rearrangement links TRBV4-2 to TRBJ2-2; D remains unclear. The CDR3 sequence is 15 residues long. Trimming left V 0 bases short and J 0 bases short, with 5 bases between. Germline-derived CDR1 and CDR2 are LGHNA and YNFKEQ. The DNA for the CDR3 is TGTGCCAGCAGCCAAGAGGCCACGAACACCGGGGAGCTGTTTTTT. Translation: CASSQEATNTGELFF.

CDR3 coding DNA: TGCAGTGCTAGTTTAGTAGCGGAAAGGCGCGAGCAGTACTTC. Its translation is CSASLVAERREQYF. V gene TRBV20-1 combines with J gene TRBJ2-7, with D possibly being TRBD2 (6 bases). In germline, CDR1 is DFQATT, CDR2 SNEGSKA (reference sequence). The CDR3 sequence is 14 residues long. V lost 3 bases, J lost 6 bases, and 18 bases lay in between.

The chain has TRBV29-1 and TRBJ2-7; 7 bases are a match to TRBD2. After removal of 6 bases from V and 1 base from J, the junction contained 6 bases not matched to a gene. The CDR3 extends over 13 amino acids. The germline CDR1 and CDR2 sequences are SQVTM and ANQGSEA. The CDR3 nucleotides are TGCAGCGTATGGGACGGGGGGTCCTACGAGCAGTACTTC. Its protein product is CSVWDGGSYEQYF.

This clone was detected once. The rearrangement links TRBV6-2 or TRBV6-3 to TRBJ1-2; 9 bases map to TRBD1. The junction had 10 bases not matched to a gene; V was cut back by 2 bases and J by 3 bases. The CDR3 runs to 17 residues. Germline V gives CDR1 MNHEY, CDR2 SVGEGT. CDR3 loop: CASSYGTGLSGDYGYTF. DNA of the CDR3: TGTGCCAGCAGTTACGGGACAGGGCTTTCGGGGGACTATGGCTACACCTTC.

The V call is TRBV2, the J call TRBJ2-7; 10 bases align to TRBD2. The ends lost 6 bases at V and 0 bases at J; junction bases unmatched: 2. CDR1 SNHLY and CDR2 FYNNEI come from the germline V gene. The CDR3 covers 14 residues. CDR3 region: CASRLAGNSYEQYF. CDR3 nucleotides: TGTGCCAGCAGACTAGCGGGAAACTCCTACGAGCAGTACTTC.

The chain uses TRBV7-9 and TRBJ1-1; the D gene is possibly TRBD1 (6 bases). Per the germline V gene, CDR1 is SEHNR and CDR2 is FQNEAQ (reference sequence). This CDR3 is 13 amino acids long. V lost 5 bases and J 8 bases, leaving 15 bases between the germline ends. CDR3 sequence (DNA): TGTGCCAGCAGCCCACAGGGAGTGGGAGAAGCTTTCTTT. It is translated as CASSPQGVGEAFF. The full variable domain, with the rest looked up from reference TRBV7-9 and TRBJ1-1, is DTGVSQNPRHKITKRGQNVTFRCDPISEHNRLYWYRQTLGQGPEFLTYFQNEAQLEKSRLLSDRFSAERPKGSFSTLEIQRTEQGDSAMYLCASSPQGVGEAFFGQGTRLTVV.

This rearrangement joins TRBV4-3 to TRBJ1-2; tentative D call: TRBD1 (6 bases). CDR1 is LGHNA, CDR2 YSLEER, per germline. This CDR3 contains 14 residues. V lost 0 bases to trimming and J lost 4 bases, with 9 bases between them. CDR3 in amino acids: CASSQEDRSYGYTF. Written as DNA, the CDR3 is TGCGCCAGCAGCCAAGAGGACAGAAGCTATGGCTACACCTTC.

The V and J genes are TRBV19 and TRBJ1-6, with 7 bases aligning to TRBD1. Trimming at V came to 5 bases and at J to 9 bases, leaving 7 bases not matched to a gene. The germline gives CDR1 LNHDA, CDR2 SQIVND (reference sequence). The CDR3 sequence is 14 residues long. CDR3 region: CASSFEGAGSPLHF. Here the CDR3 DNA reads TGTGCCAGTAGTTTCGAGGGGGCTGGTTCACCCCTCCACTTT. The variable domain in full, with the rest retrieved from reference TRBV19 and TRBJ1-6, is DGGITQSPKYLFRKEGQNVTLSCEQNLNHDAMYWYRQDPGQGLRLIYYSQIVNDFQKGDIAEGYSVSREKKESFPLTVTSAQKNPTAFYLCASSFEGAGSPLHFGNGTRLTVT.

CDR3 sequence reads: CASSLSSGVGNEQFF. The DNA of the CDR3 is TGTGCCAGCAGCTTATCTAGCGGGGTGGGCAATGAGCAGTTCTTC. This rearrangement joins TRBV7-2 to TRBJ2-1; 9 positions match TRBD2. The germline V gene encodes CDR1 SGHTA and CDR2 FQGNSA. The CDR3 consists of 15 residues. Trimming cost V 2 bases and J 6 bases; bases outside gene matches: 5.

The chain carries TRBV13 and TRBJ1-2, with 8 bases matching TRBD1. Trimming cost V 4 bases and J 4 bases; bases outside gene matches: 2. In germline, CDR1 is PRHDT, CDR2 FYEKMQ (reference sequence). The CDR3 covers 13 residues. The CDR3 sequence is CASSSGGSYGYTF. As DNA, the CDR3 is TGTGCCAGCAGCTCAGGGGGCAGCTATGGCTACACCTTC. Full variable domain (remainder filled in from reference TRBV13 and TRBJ1-2): AAGVIQSPRHLIKEKRETATLKCYPIPRHDTVYWYQQGPGQDPQFLISFYEKMQSDKGSIPDRFSAQQFSDYHSELNMSSLELGDSALYFCASSSGGSYGYTFGSGTRLTVV.

The chain combines TRBV18 with TRBJ2-7, with D unclear. The ends were cut back, 11 bases at V and 0 bases at J, with 14 bases in the middle. Germline V gene lookup returns CDR1 KGHSH and CDR2 LQKENI. The length of the CDR3 is 13 residues. The CDR3 region has the DNA TGTGCCTCCCGGAGTACAAGCTCCTACGAGCAGTACTTC. It specifies CASRSTSSYEQYF.

The chain carries TRBV24-1 and TRBJ2-1, with unresolved D. This CDR3 has 14 amino acids. V shed 1 base and J shed 10 bases, with 13 bases lying between them. CDR1 is KGHDR, CDR2 SFDVKD, per germline. CDR3 sequence (DNA): TGTGCCACCAGTGATTTCCCCCACAGTTTGGAGCAGTTCTTC. This sequence encodes CATSDFPHSLEQFF.

With regard to this clone: Other nucleotide sequences from this sample produce the same CDR3. V usage is TRBV5-1 and J usage is TRBJ1-2; 7 nucleotides match TRBD1. J lost 4 bases, V lost 0 bases, and 3 bases had no gene match. Per germline, CDR1 SGHRS and CDR2 YFSETQ. The CDR3 consists of 14 residues. The CDR3 DNA reads as TGCGCCAGCAGCTTGGGACAGGGCGGCTATGGCTACACCTTC. Translation gives CASSLGQGGYGYTF. The variable domain in full, with the rest retrieved from reference TRBV5-1 and TRBJ1-2, is KAGVTQTPRYLIKTRGQQVTLSCSPISGHRSVSWYQQTPGQGLQFLFEYFSETQRNKGNFPGRFSGRQFSNSRSEMNVSTLELGDSALYLCASSLGQGGYGYTFGSGTRLTVV.

The chain links TRBV7-2 to TRBJ2-1; no clear D. The CDR3 sequence is 17 residues long. V lost 5 bases, J lost 0 bases, and 17 bases lay in between. Germline assignment: CDR1 SGHTA and CDR2 FQGNSA. The CDR3 spells CASSPPGRRLSYNEQFF. CDR3 sequence (DNA): TGTGCCAGCAGCCCACCGGGTCGTCGGCTCTCCTACAATGAGCAGTTCTTC.

V is TRBV28 and J is TRBJ2-7; 11 bases agree with TRBD2. In germline, CDR1 is MDHEN, CDR2 SYDVKM. The CDR3 has 15 residues. The V segment lost 6 bases and the J segment 5 bases; nucleotides outside the gene matches: 9. CDR3 in DNA: TGTGCCAGCAGCATACTAGCGGGAGCCGGGGACGAGCAGTACTTC. Amino acid sequence: CASSILAGAGDEQYF.

The V and J genes are TRBV12-3 or TRBV12-4 and TRBJ2-7; D unresolved. The CDR3 spans 13 residues. Trimming took 6 bases from V and 4 from J, leaving 13 bases between them. As DNA, the CDR3 is TGTGCCAGCAGGTCCAGTGAGGTATACGAGCAGTACTTC. Protein product: CASRSSEVYEQYF.